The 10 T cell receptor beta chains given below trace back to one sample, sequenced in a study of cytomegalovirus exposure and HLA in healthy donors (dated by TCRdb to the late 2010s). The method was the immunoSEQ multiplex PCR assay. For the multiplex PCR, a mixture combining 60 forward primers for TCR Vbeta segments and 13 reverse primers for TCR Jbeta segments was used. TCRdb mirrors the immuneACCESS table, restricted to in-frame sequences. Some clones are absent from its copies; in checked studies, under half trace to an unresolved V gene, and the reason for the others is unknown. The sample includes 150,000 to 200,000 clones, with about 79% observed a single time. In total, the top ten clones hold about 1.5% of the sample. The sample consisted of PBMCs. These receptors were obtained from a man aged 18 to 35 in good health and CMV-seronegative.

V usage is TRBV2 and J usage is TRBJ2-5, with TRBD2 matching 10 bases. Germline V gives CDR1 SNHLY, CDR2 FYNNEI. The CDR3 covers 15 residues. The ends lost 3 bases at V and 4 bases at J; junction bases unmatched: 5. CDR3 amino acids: CASSDLAGGAETQYF. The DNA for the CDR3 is TGTGCCAGCAGTGACTTAGCGGGGGGTGCAGAGACCCAGTACTTC. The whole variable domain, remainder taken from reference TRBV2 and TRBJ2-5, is EPEVTQTPSHQVTQMGQEVILRCVPISNHLYFYWYRQILGQKVEFLVSFYNNEISEKSEIFDDQFSVERPDGSNFTLKIRSTKLEDSAMYFCASSDLAGGAETQYFGPGTRLLVL.

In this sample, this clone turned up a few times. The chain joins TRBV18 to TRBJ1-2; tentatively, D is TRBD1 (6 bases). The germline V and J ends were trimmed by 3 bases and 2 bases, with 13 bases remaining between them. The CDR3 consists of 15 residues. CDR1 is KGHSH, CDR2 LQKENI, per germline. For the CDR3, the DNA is TGTGCCAGCTCACCGTCCGGGGGGCGGAACTATGGCTACACCTTC. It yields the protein CASSPSGGRNYGYTF.

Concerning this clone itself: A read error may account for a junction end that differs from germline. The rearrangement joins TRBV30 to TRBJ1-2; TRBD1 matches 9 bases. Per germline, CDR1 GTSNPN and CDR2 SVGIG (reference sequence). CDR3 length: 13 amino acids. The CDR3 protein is CAWSVGGQGTESF. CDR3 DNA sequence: TGTGCCTGGAGTGTAGGGGGACAGGGAACGGAATCATTC.

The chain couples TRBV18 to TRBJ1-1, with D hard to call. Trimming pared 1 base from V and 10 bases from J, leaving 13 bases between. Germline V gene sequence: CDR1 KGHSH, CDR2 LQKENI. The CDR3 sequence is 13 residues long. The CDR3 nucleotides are TGTGCCAGCTCACCACTGTCCCAAGCTGGAGCTTTCTTT. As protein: CASSPLSQAGAFF. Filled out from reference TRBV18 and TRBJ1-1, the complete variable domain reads NAGVMQNPRHLVRRRGQEARLRCSPMKGHSHVYWYRQLPEEGLKFMVYLQKENIIDESGMPKERFSAEFPKEGPSILRIQQVVRGDSAAYFCASSPLSQAGAFFGQGTRLTVV.

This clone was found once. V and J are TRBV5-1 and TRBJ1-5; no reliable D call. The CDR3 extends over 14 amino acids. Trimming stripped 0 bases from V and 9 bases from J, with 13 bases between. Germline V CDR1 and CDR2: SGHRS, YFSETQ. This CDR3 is CASSLALLDRPQHF. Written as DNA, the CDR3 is TGCGCCAGCAGCTTGGCGCTTTTAGATCGGCCCCAGCATTTT.

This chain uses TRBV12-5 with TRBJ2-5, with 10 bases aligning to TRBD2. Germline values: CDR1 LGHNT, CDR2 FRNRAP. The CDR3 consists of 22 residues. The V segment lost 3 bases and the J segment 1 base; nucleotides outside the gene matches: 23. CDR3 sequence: CASGFTSGNKSGGAKIQETQYF. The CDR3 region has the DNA TGTGCTAGTGGTTTTACCTCGGGGAACAAAAGCGGGGGGGCAAAAATCCAAGAGACCCAGTACTTC. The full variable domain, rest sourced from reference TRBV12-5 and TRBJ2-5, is DARVTQTPRHKVTEMGQEVTMRCQPILGHNTVFWYRQTMMQGLELLAYFRNRAPLDDSGMPKDRFSAEMPDATLATLKIQPSEPRDSAVYFCASGFTSGNKSGGAKIQETQYFGPGTRLLVL.

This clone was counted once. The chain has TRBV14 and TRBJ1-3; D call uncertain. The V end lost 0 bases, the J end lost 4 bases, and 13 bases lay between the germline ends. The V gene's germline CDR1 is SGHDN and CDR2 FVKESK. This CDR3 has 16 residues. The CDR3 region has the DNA TGTGCCAGCAGCCAAGACCGCGGAGGGTCGGGAAACACCATATATTTT. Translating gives CASSQDRGGSGNTIYF.

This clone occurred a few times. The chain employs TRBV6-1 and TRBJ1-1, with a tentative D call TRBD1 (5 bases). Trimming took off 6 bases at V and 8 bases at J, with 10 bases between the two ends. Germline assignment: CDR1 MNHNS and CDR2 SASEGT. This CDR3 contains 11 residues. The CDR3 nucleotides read TGTGCCAGCAGCTGGGGGGAAGAAGCTTTCTTT. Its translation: CASSWGEEAFF.

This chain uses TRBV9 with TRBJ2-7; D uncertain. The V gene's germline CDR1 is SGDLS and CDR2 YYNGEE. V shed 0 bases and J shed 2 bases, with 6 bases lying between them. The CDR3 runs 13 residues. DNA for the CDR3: TGTGCCAGCAGCGTAGATGGGCCCTACGAGCAGTACTTC. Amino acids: CASSVDGPYEQYF.

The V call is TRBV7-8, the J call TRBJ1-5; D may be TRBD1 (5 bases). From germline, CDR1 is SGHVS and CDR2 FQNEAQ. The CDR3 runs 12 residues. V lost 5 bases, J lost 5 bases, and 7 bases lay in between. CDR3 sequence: CASSATDQPQHF. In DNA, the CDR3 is TGTGCCAGCAGCGCGACAGATCAGCCCCAGCATTTT.